This T cell receptor beta chain came from a study of CXCR3-negative and CXCR3-positive naive CD8 T cells. Study-wide points: Naive cells used TRBV-TRBJ genes in much the same way whether CXCR3-negative or CXCR3-positive; memory cells did not. Compared with CXCR3-negative naive cells, CXCR3-positive naive cells showed more hydrophobic TRB CDR3s.

A CD45RO-CCR7+CD27+CD95- profile was what naive CD8+ T cells displayed. Germline assignment: CDR1 SGHAT and CDR2 FQNNGV. CDR3 length equals 13 residues. The libraries of TRB cDNA were prepared using 5' RACE with UMI labels. TCRdb reprocessed the 5' RACE reads and keeps a single row for each CDR3 protein, giving no DNA. The sample holds some 68,000 distinct CDR3 sequences. A note on this clonotype: Its antigen is undetermined.

The sequence was collected from a human donor in good health. Some clones in this sample may be carry-over from other donors' samples. The material sequenced was naive CXCR3+ CD8+ T cells from blood. This sample's subset: CD45RO-CCR7+CD27+CD95- naive CD8+ T cells expressing CXCR3 (TNR3+). This chain uses TRBV11-2 with TRBJ1-1. The CDR3 loop is CASSLEGETEAFF.